Described below is a single TCR beta chain sequence and its context. The antigen it binds to is not known. Qualities for individual bases were not recorded, and no much larger clone is one base off. The CDR3 goes from the cysteine to the phenylalanine over 14 residues. Only the CDR3 DNA is retained, 42 bases long and in frame from the first base. V and J are truncated by 4 bases and 5 bases respectively, leaving an intervening sequence of 15 bases. CDR1 SGHRS and CDR2 YFSETQ are derived from the germline V gene. Library creation used the immunoSEQ multiplex PCR assay. To provide template for TCR sequencing, every sample had RNA extracted and reverse transcribed into cDNA. SuperScript III was used to make first-strand cDNA, primed with a 2:1 mix of oligo-dT and random hexamers. A synthetic immune receptor repertoire was used to measure amplification bias, and any remaining bias was corrected computationally. The authors' pipeline ran thus. After raw reads were preprocessed to remove errors, the CDR3 was defined following IMGT conventions as running from the conserved cysteine to phenylalanine. Clonality was computed by normalizing Shannon entropy by log2 of the number of productive unique TCRs and subtracting the result from 1. Scalp TCRbeta sequences were cross-referenced with sorted blood CD4 and CD8 repertoires so that the CD4 or CD8 identity of scalp clones could be inferred. The clones in this table, taken by TCRdb from immuneACCESS, are in-frame only. Not every clone is retained; where verified, under half of the shortfall comes from an unresolved V gene, and the cause of the rest is unknown. The DNA gave D and trimming, while V, J and clone size come from that table. Counted in this sample were about 140,000 clones; around 50% of them appeared once. Under 8% of the sample comes from the top ten.

These data come from a study of CD8+ T cells in alopecia areata (dated by TCRdb to the late 2010s). About the study as a whole: Treated patients were enrolled in an open-label pilot trial of oral tofacitinib, 5 to 10 mg twice daily, for moderate-to-severe alopecia areata. Tofacitinib was given for 6 to 18 months, followed by 6 months of follow-up off drug to assess delayed response and recurrence. To study T cell clonal expansion in alopecia areata, the researchers applied high-throughput TCRbeta sequencing to both the C3H/HeJ mouse model and human patients. Scalp tissue and sorted CD4+ and CD8+ peripheral blood T cells from patchy and totalis/universalis alopecia areata patients and from healthy controls were covered by human TCRbeta sequencing. Biopsies were taken from tofacitinib-treated patients at baseline and at 4 and 24 weeks of treatment, and a later scalp biopsy was taken in several of the tofacitinib-treated patients. Clonality in the scalp was compared among normal scalp (n=4), patchy alopecia areata scalp (n=8), and alopecia totalis/universalis scalp (n=8). The RNA source kit depended on sample type: the PAXgene miRNA kit for fixed scalp, the miRNeasy kit for PBMCs, and the RNeasy kit for mouse skin. Amplification of TCRbeta CDR3 regions was done by immunoSEQ multiplex PCR using 35 Vbeta forward primers and 13 Jbeta reverse primers.

This sample's time point label indicates: baseline before oral tofacitinib. Lesional scalp punch biopsies and peripheral blood were collected from alopecia areata patients. PBMCs were isolated by density centrifugation and stained for CD3, CD4 and CD8, after which CD4+ and CD8+ T cells were sorted on a FACSAria. The investigation overall reported the following: Compared with mice, TCR sequences shared between patients were less clear, possibly partly because of HLA diversity across the patient population. Unlike mouse skin, where gammadelta T cells dominate, normal human skin contains resident alphabeta T cells that get sequenced too, which complicates analysis of the scalp TCR repertoire. Lesional scalp, especially in alopecia totalis/universalis, showed higher clonality and more expanded CD8+ clones than normal scalp, suggesting antigenic drive.

Here the sequenced sample was CD4+ T cells sorted from blood, taken at week 0. The chain couples TRBV5-1 to TRBJ2-5, with no reliable assignment of the D segment. The clonotype comes from a human donor with alopecia areata. CDR3 loop: CASSPGPLGETQYF. The DNA is as follows: TGCGCCAGCAGCCCCGGACCGTTGGGGGAGACCCAGTACTTC.